A single sample is the source of the 24 T cell receptor beta chains below, sequenced in a study of T-cell reconstitution after alpha-beta-depleted transplantation in children. During its preparation, the TCRbeta library received unique molecular identifiers. Using its own MiXCR run on the PCR reads, TCRdb lists one record per CDR3 protein. Of about 980,000 distinct CDR3 sequences detected, 25% to 30% appear once; the ten largest clones hold roughly 28%. Specimen: PBMCs, mostly from graft donor cells, collected 360 days after TCRalphabeta/CD19-depleted stem cell transplant. The receptor set was obtained from a boy under two years old who had a stem cell transplant for SCID, so the T cells may come from the graft donor.

J is TRBJ2-7 and V is TRBV6-1, with D tentatively TRBD1 (5 bases). Per germline, CDR1 MNHNS and CDR2 SASEGT. There are 14 residues in the CDR3. Trimming removed 7 bases from V and 0 bases from J, with 13 bases in between. This CDR3 reads CASNRQTSSYEQYF. CDR3 coding DNA: TGTGCCAGCAACCGACAGACGAGCTCCTACGAGCAGTACTTC.

This clonotype showed up many times. CDR3 in DNA: TGTGCCAGCAGACGCCAGGAGGGAAACACCGGGGAGCTGTTTTTT. Its protein product is CASRRQEGNTGELFF. The chain uses TRBV12-3 or TRBV12-4 and TRBJ2-2, with D possibly matching TRBD2 (6 bases). V was trimmed by 6 bases and J by 2 bases, leaving 13 bases between them. The CDR3 contains 15 residues.

This clonotype was picked up a small number of times. The rearrangement uses TRBV15 and TRBJ2-7; no firm D call. The CDR3 has 13 amino acids. The V and J ends lost 0 bases and 9 bases respectively, with 12 bases between them. Germline V lookup: CDR1 LNHNV, CDR2 YYDKDF (reference sequence). This chain's CDR3 is CATSRDGHEVQYF. CDR3 DNA sequence: TGTGCCACCAGCAGAGATGGTCACGAGGTGCAGTACTTC.

V is TRBV5-1 and J is TRBJ2-7; D is perhaps TRBD1 or TRBD2 (5 bases each). Germline values: CDR1 SGHRS, CDR2 YFSETQ. V lost 4 bases, J lost 3 bases, and 11 bases lay in between. The CDR3 has 13 residues. CDR3 coding DNA: TGCGCCAGCAGCAGGGACGGGTTCTACGAGCAGTACTTC. Its translation is CASSRDGFYEQYF.

This clonotype was found a few times. This chain joins TRBV12-3 or TRBV12-4 and TRBJ2-7; TRBD1 matches 10 bases. The CDR3 loop spans 14 amino acids. V lost 8 bases, J lost 5 bases, and 9 bases stayed unmatched. CDR3: CASADGTGDHEQYF. The CDR3 nucleotides are TGTGCCAGCGCGGACGGGACAGGGGACCACGAGCAGTACTTC.

The table lists this clonotype with a few counts. The chain joins TRBV5-1 to TRBJ1-1, with a tentative D call TRBD1 (5 bases). CDR1 and CDR2 (germline): SGHRS, YFSETQ. V was cut by 5 bases and J by 6 bases, with 17 bases left in between. This CDR3 spans 14 amino acids. The CDR3 region is CASRRGDRKAEAFF. CDR3 nucleotides: TGCGCCAGCAGGCGTGGGGACCGAAAGGCTGAAGCTTTCTTT.

This chain connects TRBV20-1 to TRBJ2-3; no reliable D call. The CDR3 sequence is 14 residues long. Germline CDR1 DFQATT, CDR2 SNEGSKA (reference sequence). Deletions cut 1 base from V and 2 bases from J, with 10 bases between. The CDR3 coding sequence is TGCAGTGCTAGAGGGCCACCCATCACAGATACGCAGTATTTT. Amino acid sequence: CSARGPPITDTQYF.

The chain links TRBV4-2 to TRBJ2-1; tentatively, D is TRBD1 or TRBD2 (5 bases each). The germline V gene encodes CDR1 LGHNA and CDR2 YNFKEQ. V lost 1 base and J lost 2, with 21 bases in between. There are 19 residues in the CDR3. CDR3: CASSQGVGPPRDAYNEQFF. DNA of the CDR3: TGTGCCAGCAGCCAAGGAGTGGGACCCCCAAGGGACGCCTACAATGAGCAGTTCTTC.

J is TRBJ2-2 and V is TRBV29-1; 8 nucleotides align to TRBD1. Germline V gives CDR1 SQVTM, CDR2 ANQGSEA. The CDR3 contains 15 residues. Trimming removed 6 bases from V and 4 bases from J; junction bases left unmatched: 10. DNA for the CDR3: TGCAGCGTCCTCGTGGACAGGGTTAGCACCGGGGAGCTGTTTTTT. Translating it yields CSVLVDRVSTGELFF.

This clonotype was observed a handful of times. The chain recombines TRBV12-3 or TRBV12-4 with TRBJ2-5, with 9 bases fitting TRBD1. The CDR3 is 14 residues long. Trimming cost V 3 bases and J 9 bases; bases outside gene matches: 8. CDR3: CASSFWDRERAQYF. Here the CDR3 DNA reads TGTGCCAGCAGTTTCTGGGACAGGGAAAGGGCCCAGTACTTC.

This clonotype was seen a handful of times. The CDR3 loop reads CSSGRVPLYNEQFF. CDR3 in DNA: TGCAGCTCCGGTAGGGTTCCTTTATACAATGAGCAGTTCTTC. This sequence joins TRBV29-1 and TRBJ2-1, with D uncertain. V was clipped by 8 bases and J by 4 bases, with 18 bases between them. The germline V gene has CDR1 SQVTM and CDR2 ANQGSEA. CDR3 length: 14 amino acids.

V and J are TRBV6-4 and TRBJ2-2, with 7 bases aligning to TRBD1. Germline values: CDR1 MRHNA, CDR2 SNTAGT. V shed 2 bases, J shed 0 bases, and the junction held 12 bases outside the gene matches. The CDR3 is 19 amino acids. CDR3 nucleotide sequence: TGTGCCAGCAGTGACACCGGGACAGAGCTACTTTCGAACACCGGGGAGCTGTTTTTT. Translating it yields CASSDTGTELLSNTGELFF.

This clonotype was recorded a few times. V usage is TRBV6-1 and J usage is TRBJ1-1; D is undetermined. V lost 8 bases and J lost 4, with 20 bases in between. From germline, CDR1 is MNHNS and CDR2 SASEGT. The CDR3 is 15 residues long. As DNA, the CDR3 is TGTGCCAGCTCGACCGTAACTCGAGTGGGCACTGAAGCTTTCTTT. This codes for CASSTVTRVGTEAFF.

The J gene is TRBJ1-1, the V gene TRBV11-2; no firm D call. V dropped 5 bases and J dropped 3 bases, with 16 bases sitting between them. In germline, CDR1 is SGHAT, CDR2 FQNNGV. This CDR3 has 15 residues. CDR3 in DNA: TGTGCCAGCAGCCGGTGGGAAGCCTTGTACACTGAAGCTTTCTTT. It translates to CASSRWEALYTEAFF.

This rearrangement joins TRBV5-1 to TRBJ2-3; D tentatively reads TRBD1 or TRBD2 (6 bases each). CDR3 length: 18 amino acids. With 3 bases removed from V and 0 bases from J, the gap between germline ends came to 20 bases. CDR1 is SGHRS and CDR2 is YFSETQ in the germline V gene. As DNA, the CDR3 is TGCGCCAGCAGCTCCGCCCGAGGGGGGATCCCGAGCACAGATACGCAGTATTTT. The encoded protein is CASSSARGGIPSTDTQYF. Together with reference TRBV5-1 and TRBJ2-3, the CDR3 gives the full variable domain: KAGVTQTPRYLIKTRGQQVTLSCSPISGHRSVSWYQQTPGQGLQFLFEYFSETQRNKGNFPGRFSGRQFSNSRSEMNVSTLELGDSALYLCASSSARGGIPSTDTQYFGPGTRLTVL.

The chain uses TRBV12-3 or TRBV12-4 and TRBJ2-4; D is unclear. The CDR3 runs to 17 residues. V was shortened by 7 bases and J by 0 bases, with 19 bases between the two germline ends. This CDR3 reads CASTLNAGHLAKNIQYF. The CDR3 nucleotides are TGTGCCAGCACCCTTAATGCAGGCCACTTAGCCAAAAACATTCAGTACTTC.

This clonotype has only a few counts. The rearrangement links TRBV6-2 or TRBV6-3 to TRBJ2-1; 10 bases fit TRBD2. The V gene's germline CDR1 is MNHEY and CDR2 SVGEGT. V was clipped by 2 bases and J by 3 bases; unmatched bases: 7. CDR3 size: 17 residues. CDR3 DNA sequence: TGTGCCAGCAGTTACGCGGCTAGCGGGGGTCTCTACAATGAGCAGTTCTTC. This sequence encodes CASSYAASGGLYNEQFF.

The CDR3, as DNA: TGTGCCAGCAGTTTTGAGGGCGACGGACAGCCCCAGCATTTT. Translated, it gives CASSFEGDGQPQHF. The genes are TRBV28 and TRBJ1-5; the D is unclear. This CDR3 comprises 14 residues. Between the trimmed V and J ends, which lost 3 bases and 7 bases, there was a span of 13 bases. The germline gives CDR1 MDHEN, CDR2 SYDVKM.

The chain has TRBV12-3 or TRBV12-4 and TRBJ1-1, with D unclear. There are 15 residues in the CDR3. V lost 3 bases, J lost 1 base, and 12 bases lay in between. The CDR3 loop reads CASSLLLAGNTEAFF. DNA for the CDR3: TGTGCCAGCAGTTTGTTGCTCGCAGGGAACACTGAAGCTTTCTTT.

This clonotype was seen only a few times. The chain is built from TRBV9 and TRBJ2-1; the D is unclear. The CDR3 loop spans 14 amino acids. Germline values: CDR1 SGDLS, CDR2 YYNGEE. Trimming left V 4 bases short and J 9 bases short, with 17 bases between. The CDR3 here is CASSPRAPWGEQFF. The CDR3 coding sequence is TGTGCCAGCAGCCCCCGGGCCCCTTGGGGTGAGCAGTTCTTC.

The sample holds a few counts of this clonotype. The CDR3, as DNA: TGTGCCAGCAGCTTTTTGACAGGAGATTACGAGCAGTACTTC. This codes for CASSFLTGDYEQYF. The chain uses TRBV5-5 and TRBJ2-7; D perhaps matches TRBD1 (6 bases). The V gene's germline CDR1 is SGHKS and CDR2 YYEKEE (reference sequence). The CDR3 spans 14 residues. V dropped 2 bases and J dropped 4 bases, with 13 bases sitting between them.

This rearrangement joins TRBV24-1 to TRBJ2-7; D call uncertain. V lost 4 bases to trimming and J lost 3 bases, with 9 bases between them. This CDR3 comprises 13 residues. Germline assignment: CDR1 KGHDR and CDR2 SFDVKD. The CDR3 reads CATSDRHDYEQYF. DNA for the CDR3: TGTGCCACCAGTGACCGACATGACTACGAGCAGTACTTC.

This chain links TRBV20-1 with TRBJ2-7; possibly TRBD2 for D (5 bases). The CDR3 contains 14 residues. Germline lookup yields CDR1 DFQATT and CDR2 SNEGSKA (reference sequence). Trimming took off 6 bases at V and 5 bases at J, with 20 bases between the two ends. CDR3 amino acids: CSARDVMSTHEQYF. Here the CDR3 DNA reads TGCAGTGCCCGGGATGTCATGAGTACCCACGAGCAGTACTTC.

This clonotype was detected a few times. CDR3 in amino acids: CASSAQGGGLGYEQYF. Here the CDR3 DNA reads TGTGCCAGCAGCGCCCAAGGGGGGGGGCTAGGCTACGAGCAGTACTTC. The chain employs TRBV9 and TRBJ2-7; tentatively, D is TRBD2 (7 bases). Germline lookup yields CDR1 SGDLS and CDR2 YYNGEE. The CDR3 is 16 amino acids. The ends were cut back, 3 bases at V and 3 bases at J, with 19 bases in the middle.